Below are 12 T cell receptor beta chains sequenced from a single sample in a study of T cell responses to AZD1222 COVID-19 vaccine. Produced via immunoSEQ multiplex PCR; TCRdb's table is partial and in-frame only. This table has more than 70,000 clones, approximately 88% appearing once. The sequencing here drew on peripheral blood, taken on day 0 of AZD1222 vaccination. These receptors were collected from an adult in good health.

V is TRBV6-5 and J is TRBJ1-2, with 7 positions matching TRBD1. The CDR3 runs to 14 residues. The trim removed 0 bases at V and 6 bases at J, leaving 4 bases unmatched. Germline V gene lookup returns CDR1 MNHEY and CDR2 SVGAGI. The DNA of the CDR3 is TGTGCCAGCAGTTACTCTGCGACAGGGAATGGCTACACCTTC. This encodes CASSYSATGNGYTF.

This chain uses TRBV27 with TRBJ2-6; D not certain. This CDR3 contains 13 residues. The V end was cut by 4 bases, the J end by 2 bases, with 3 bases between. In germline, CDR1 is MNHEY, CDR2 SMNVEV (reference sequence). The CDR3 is CASSSTGANVLTF. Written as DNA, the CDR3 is TGTGCCAGCAGTTCGACTGGGGCCAACGTCCTGACTTTC.

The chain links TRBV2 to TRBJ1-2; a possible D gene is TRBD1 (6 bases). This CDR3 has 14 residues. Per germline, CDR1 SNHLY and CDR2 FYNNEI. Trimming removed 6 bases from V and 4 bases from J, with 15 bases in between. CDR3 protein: CASRAPGGTYGYTF. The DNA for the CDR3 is TGTGCCAGCAGGGCCCCCGGGGGCACCTATGGCTACACCTTC.

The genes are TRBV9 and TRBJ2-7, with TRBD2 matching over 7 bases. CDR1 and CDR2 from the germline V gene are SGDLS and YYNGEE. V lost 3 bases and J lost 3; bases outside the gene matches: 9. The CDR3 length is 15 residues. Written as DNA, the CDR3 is TGTGCCAGCAGCGCCGGACTAGGTGCGGGCTACGAGCAGTACTTC. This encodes CASSAGLGAGYEQYF.

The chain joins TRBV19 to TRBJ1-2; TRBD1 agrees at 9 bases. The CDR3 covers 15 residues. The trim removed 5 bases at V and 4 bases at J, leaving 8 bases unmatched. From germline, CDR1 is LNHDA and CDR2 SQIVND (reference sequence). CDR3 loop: CASSSPGQGRYGYTF. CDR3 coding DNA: TGTGCCAGTAGTTCCCCGGGACAGGGCCGCTATGGCTACACCTTC.

The CDR3: CASSLGTKAFF. CDR3 coding DNA: TGTGCCAGCAGCCTCGGGACAAAAGCTTTCTTT. V usage is TRBV3-1 (or the pseudogene TRBV3-2) and J usage is TRBJ1-1, with D possibly TRBD1 on 6 matching bases. The CDR3 consists of 11 residues. Between the trimmed V and J ends, which lost 4 bases and 9 bases, there was a span of 9 bases. The germline gives CDR1 LGHDT, CDR2 YNNKEL (reference sequence).

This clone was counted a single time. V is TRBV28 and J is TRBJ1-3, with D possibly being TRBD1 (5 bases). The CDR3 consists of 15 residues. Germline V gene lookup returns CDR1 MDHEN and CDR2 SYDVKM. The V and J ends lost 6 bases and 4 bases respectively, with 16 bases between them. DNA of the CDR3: TGTGCCAGCAGGGGGGGGGATCTAGGCGGAAACACCATATATTTT. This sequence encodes CASRGGDLGGNTIYF. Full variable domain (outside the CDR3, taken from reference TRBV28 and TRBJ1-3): DVKVTQSSRYLVKRTGEKVFLECVQDMDHENMFWYRQDPGLGLRLIYFSYDVKMKEKGDIPEGYSVSREKKERFSLILESASTNQTSMYLCASRGGDLGGNTIYFGEGSWLTVV.

The DNA of the CDR3 is TGTGCCAGCAGTATGACAGGGGCCAACGAGCAGTACTTC. Amino acids: CASSMTGANEQYF. This rearrangement joins TRBV12-3 or TRBV12-4 to TRBJ2-7, with 8 bases fitting TRBD1. Trimming removed 5 bases from V and 5 bases from J; junction bases left unmatched: 5. The CDR3 is 13 amino acids.

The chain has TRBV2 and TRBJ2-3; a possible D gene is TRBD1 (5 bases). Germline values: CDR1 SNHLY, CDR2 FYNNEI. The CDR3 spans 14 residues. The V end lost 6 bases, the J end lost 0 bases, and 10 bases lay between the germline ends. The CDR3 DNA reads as TGTGCCAGCAGGGGGCAGCTTAGCACAGATACGCAGTATTTT. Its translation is CASRGQLSTDTQYF.

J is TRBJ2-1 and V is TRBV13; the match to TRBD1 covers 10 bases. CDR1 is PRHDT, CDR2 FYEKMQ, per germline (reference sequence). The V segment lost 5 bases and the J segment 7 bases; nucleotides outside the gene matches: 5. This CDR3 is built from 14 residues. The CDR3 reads CASSPRDRGNEQFF. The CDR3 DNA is TGTGCCAGCAGCCCCCGGGACAGGGGTAATGAGCAGTTCTTC.

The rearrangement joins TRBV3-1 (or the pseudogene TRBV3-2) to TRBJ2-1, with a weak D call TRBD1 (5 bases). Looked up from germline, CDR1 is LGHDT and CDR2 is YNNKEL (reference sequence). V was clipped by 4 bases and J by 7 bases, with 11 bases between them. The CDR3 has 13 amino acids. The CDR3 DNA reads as TGTGCCAGCAGCCCCTCACAGGTAAATGAGCAGTTCTTC. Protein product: CASSPSQVNEQFF.

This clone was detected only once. CDR3 in amino acids: CASSFEPGLAGRTDTQYF. The CDR3 nucleotides read TGTGCCAGCAGCTTCGAACCGGGACTAGCGGGAAGAACAGATACGCAGTATTTT. The gene calls are TRBV11-2 and TRBJ2-3, with 13 positions matching TRBD2. Germline CDR1 SGHAT, CDR2 FQNNGV. The V gene end was trimmed by 3 bases and the J gene end by 3 bases; junction bases not matched to a gene: 9. This CDR3 comprises 18 residues.